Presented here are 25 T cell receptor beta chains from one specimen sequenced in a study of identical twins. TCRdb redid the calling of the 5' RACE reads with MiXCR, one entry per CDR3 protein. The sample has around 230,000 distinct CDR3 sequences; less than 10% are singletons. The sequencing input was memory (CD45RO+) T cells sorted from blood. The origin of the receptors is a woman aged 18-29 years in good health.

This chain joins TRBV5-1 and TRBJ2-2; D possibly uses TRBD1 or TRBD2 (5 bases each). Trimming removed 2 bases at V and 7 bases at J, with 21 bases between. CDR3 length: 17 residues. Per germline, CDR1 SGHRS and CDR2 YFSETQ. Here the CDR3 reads CASSLPLQAGRSGELFF. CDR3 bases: TGCGCCAGCAGCTTACCCCTCCAGGCAGGGAGAAGCGGGGAGCTGTTTTTT.

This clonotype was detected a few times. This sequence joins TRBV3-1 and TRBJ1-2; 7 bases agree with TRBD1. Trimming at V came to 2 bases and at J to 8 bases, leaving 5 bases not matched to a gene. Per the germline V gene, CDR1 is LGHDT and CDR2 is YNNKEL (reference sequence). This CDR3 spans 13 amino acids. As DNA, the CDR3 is TGTGCCAGCAGCCAAACAACAGGGGACGGCTACACCTTC. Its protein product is CASSQTTGDGYTF.

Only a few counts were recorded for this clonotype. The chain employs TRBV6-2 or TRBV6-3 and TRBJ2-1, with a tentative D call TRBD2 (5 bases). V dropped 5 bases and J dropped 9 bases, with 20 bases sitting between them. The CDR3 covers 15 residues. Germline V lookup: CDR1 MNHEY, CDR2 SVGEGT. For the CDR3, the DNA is TGTGCCAGCAGTCTTGCGGGCCACCCATCGGTTGAGCAGTTCTTC. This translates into CASSLAGHPSVEQFF.

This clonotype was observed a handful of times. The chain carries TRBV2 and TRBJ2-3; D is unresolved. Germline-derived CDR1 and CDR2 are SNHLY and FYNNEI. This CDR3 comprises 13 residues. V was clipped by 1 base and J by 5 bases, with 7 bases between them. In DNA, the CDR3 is TGTGCCAGCAGTGAAGTTTCGGGAGATACGCAGTATTTT. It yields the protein CASSEVSGDTQYF.

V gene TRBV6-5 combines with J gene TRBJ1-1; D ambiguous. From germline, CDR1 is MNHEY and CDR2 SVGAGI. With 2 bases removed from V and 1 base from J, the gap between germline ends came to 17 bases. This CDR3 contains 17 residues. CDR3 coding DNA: TGTGCCAGCAGTTACGATAAGTCGGCAGTGGGGAACACTGAAGCTTTCTTT. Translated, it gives CASSYDKSAVGNTEAFF.

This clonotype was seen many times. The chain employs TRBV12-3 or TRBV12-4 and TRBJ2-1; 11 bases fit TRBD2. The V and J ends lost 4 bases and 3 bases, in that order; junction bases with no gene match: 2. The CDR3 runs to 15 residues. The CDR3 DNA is TGTGCCAGCAGTTCGACTAGCGGGATCTACAATGAGCAGTTCTTC. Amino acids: CASSSTSGIYNEQFF.

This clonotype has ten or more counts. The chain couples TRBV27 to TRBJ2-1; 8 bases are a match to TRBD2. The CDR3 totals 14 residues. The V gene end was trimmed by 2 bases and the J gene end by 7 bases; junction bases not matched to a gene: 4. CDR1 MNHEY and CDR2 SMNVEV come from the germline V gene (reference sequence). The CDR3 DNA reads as TGTGCCAGCAGTTTAACCACGGGGGGGAATGAGCAGTTCTTC. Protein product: CASSLTTGGNEQFF.

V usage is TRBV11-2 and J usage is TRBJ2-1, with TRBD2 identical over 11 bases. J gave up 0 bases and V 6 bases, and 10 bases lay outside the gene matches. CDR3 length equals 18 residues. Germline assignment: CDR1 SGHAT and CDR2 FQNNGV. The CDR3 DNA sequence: TGTGCCAGCAGGCCGGGACTAGCGGAGCAAAACTCCTACAATGAGCAGTTCTTC. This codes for CASRPGLAEQNSYNEQFF.

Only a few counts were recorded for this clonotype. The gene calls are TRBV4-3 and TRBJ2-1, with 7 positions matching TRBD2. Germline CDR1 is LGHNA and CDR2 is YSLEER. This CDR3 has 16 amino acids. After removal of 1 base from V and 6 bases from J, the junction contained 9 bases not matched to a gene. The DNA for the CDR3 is TGCGCCAGCAGCCAAGCCTGGGGGGGGACCGCCAATGAGCAGTTCTTC. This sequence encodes CASSQAWGGTANEQFF.

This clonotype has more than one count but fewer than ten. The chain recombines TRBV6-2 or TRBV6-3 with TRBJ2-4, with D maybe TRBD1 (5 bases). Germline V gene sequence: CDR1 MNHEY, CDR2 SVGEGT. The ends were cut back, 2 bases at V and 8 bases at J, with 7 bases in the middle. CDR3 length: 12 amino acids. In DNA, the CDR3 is TGTGCCAGCAGTTACCAACAGGACATTCAGTACTTC. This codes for CASSYQQDIQYF.

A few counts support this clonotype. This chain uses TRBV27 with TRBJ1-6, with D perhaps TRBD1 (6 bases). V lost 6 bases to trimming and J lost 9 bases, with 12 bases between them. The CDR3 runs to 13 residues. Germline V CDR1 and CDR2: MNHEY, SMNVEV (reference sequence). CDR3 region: CASSQARGSPLHF. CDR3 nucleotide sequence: TGTGCCAGCAGCCAGGCCAGGGGTTCACCCCTCCACTTT.

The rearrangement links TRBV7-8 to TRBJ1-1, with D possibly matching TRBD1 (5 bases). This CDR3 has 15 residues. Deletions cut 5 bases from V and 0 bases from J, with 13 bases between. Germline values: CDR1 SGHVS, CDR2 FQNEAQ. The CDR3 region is CASSPNRNMNTEAFF. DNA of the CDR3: TGTGCCAGCAGCCCAAACAGGAATATGAACACTGAAGCTTTCTTT.

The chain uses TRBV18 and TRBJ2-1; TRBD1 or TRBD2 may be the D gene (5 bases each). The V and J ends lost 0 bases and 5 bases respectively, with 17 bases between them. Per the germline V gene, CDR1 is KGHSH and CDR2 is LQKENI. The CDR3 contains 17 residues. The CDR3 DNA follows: TGTGCCAGCTCACCACCTGGGTGGGGGACGAGGGACAATGAGCAGTTCTTC. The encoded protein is CASSPPGWGTRDNEQFF.

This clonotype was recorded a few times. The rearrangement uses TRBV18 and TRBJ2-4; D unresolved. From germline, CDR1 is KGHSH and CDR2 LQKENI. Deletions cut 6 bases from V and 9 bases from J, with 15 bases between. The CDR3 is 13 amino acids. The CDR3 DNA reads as TGTGCCAGCTCCCAAGACTCCTCTCCCATTCAGTACTTC. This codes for CASSQDSSPIQYF.

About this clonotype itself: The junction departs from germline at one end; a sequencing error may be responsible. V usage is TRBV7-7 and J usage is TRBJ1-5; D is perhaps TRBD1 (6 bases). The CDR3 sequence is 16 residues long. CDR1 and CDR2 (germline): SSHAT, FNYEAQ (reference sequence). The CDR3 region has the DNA TGTGCTAGCAGCTGTGCCACAGGGAGGAGCAATCAGCCCCAGCATTTT. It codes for CASSCATGRSNQPQHF.

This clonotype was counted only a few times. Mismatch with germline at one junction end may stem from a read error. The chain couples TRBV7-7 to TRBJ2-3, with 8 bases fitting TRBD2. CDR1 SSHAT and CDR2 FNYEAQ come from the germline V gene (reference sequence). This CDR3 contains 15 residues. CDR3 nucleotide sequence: TGTGCTAGCAGCCGACTTAGCGGGACGTCTGATACGCAGTATTTT. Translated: CASSRLSGTSDTQYF.

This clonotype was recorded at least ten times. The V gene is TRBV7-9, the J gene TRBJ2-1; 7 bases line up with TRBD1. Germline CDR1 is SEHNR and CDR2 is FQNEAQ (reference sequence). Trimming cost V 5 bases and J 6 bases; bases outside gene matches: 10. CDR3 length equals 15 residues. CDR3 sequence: CASSPRQGAINEQFF. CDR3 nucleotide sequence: TGTGCCAGCAGCCCCAGACAGGGAGCGATCAATGAGCAGTTCTTC.

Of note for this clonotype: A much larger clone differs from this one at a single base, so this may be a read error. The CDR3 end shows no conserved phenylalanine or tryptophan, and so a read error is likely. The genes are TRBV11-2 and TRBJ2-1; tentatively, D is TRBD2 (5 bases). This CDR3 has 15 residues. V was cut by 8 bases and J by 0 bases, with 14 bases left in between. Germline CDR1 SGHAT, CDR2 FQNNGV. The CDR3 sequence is CASPPLGSSYNEQFS. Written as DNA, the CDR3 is TGTGCCAGCCCCCCCTTGGGGAGCTCCTACAATGAGCAGTTCTCC.

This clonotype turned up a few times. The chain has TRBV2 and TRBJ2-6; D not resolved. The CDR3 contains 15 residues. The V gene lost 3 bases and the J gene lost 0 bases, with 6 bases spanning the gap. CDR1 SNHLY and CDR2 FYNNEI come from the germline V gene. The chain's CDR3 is CASSDSRSGANVLTF. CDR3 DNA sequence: TGTGCCAGCAGTGACTCCCGCTCTGGGGCCAACGTCCTGACTTTC. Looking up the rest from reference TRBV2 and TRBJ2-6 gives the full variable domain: EPEVTQTPSHQVTQMGQEVILRCVPISNHLYFYWYRQILGQKVEFLVSFYNNEISEKSEIFDDQFSVERPDGSNFTLKIRSTKLEDSAMYFCASSDSRSGANVLTFGAGSRLTVL.

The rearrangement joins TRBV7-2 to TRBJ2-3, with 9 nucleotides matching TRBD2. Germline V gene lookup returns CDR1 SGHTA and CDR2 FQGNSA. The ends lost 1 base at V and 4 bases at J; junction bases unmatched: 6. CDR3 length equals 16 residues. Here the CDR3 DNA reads TGTGCCAGCAGCTTAGGGGTAGCGGGAGTAGCAGATACGCAGTATTTT. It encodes CASSLGVAGVADTQYF.

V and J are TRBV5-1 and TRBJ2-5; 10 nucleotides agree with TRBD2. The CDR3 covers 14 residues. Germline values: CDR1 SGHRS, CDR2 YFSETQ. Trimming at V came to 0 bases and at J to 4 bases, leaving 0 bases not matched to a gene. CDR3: CASSLASGRETQYF. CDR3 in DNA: TGCGCCAGCAGCTTGGCTAGCGGGAGAGAGACCCAGTACTTC.

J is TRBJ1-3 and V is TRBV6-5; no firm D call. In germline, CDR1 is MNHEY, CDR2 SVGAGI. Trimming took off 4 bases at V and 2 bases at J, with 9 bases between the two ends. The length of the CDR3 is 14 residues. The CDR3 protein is CASSSTVTGNTIYF. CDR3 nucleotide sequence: TGTGCCAGCAGTTCGACTGTAACTGGAAACACCATATATTTT.

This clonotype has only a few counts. Here the CDR3 DNA reads TGTGCCAGCAGGCCAGACAGGGACAATGAGCAGTTCTTC. Residues: CASRPDRDNEQFF. The chain has TRBV5-6 and TRBJ2-1, with 7 bases matching TRBD1. CDR3 length equals 13 residues. After removal of 5 bases from V and 5 bases from J, the junction contained 4 bases not matched to a gene. CDR1 is SGHDT and CDR2 is YYEEEE in the germline V gene.

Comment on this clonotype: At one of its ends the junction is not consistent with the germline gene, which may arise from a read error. The CDR3 reads CSAGDRGADTQYF. The DNA of the CDR3 is TGCAGTGCTGGAGACAGGGGGGCAGATACGCAGTATTTT. This chain joins TRBV20-1 and TRBJ2-3, with 9 bases that match TRBD1. The CDR3 is made up of 13 amino acids. CDR1 is DFQATT and CDR2 is SNEGSKA in the germline V gene (reference sequence).

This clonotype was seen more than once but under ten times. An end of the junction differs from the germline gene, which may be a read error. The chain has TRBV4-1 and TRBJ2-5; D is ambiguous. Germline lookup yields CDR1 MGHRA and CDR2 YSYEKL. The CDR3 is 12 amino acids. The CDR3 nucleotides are TGCGCCAGCAGCCAGGACCAGGAGACCCAGTACTTC. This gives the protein CASSQDQETQYF.